This T cell receptor (beta chain) was recovered during a study of blood T cell repertoires in COVID-19. Across the whole study: Sites across the United States, Italy and Spain contributed samples from acute and convalescent COVID-19. The cDNA or gDNA used as material had been derived from T cells, B-cell-depleted T cells, or PBMCs.

Clones were sequenced by immunoSEQ multiplex PCR, and TCRdb holds only the in-frame ones, with some missing. The sample records about 280,000 clones, around 90% being singletons. The CDR3 sequence is 16 residues long. The V gene's germline CDR1 is SGHDT and CDR2 YYEEEE. Trimming took 1 base from V and 2 from J; bases not matched to a gene: 5. This chain uses TRBV5-6 with TRBJ2-3; 9 nucleotides agree with TRBD2. This clonotype was sampled from a young man with active or convalescent COVID-19. Sequencing was carried out using peripheral blood. The chain's CDR3 is CASSLSLAGYTDTQYF. CDR3 bases: TGTGCCAGCAGCTTGTCGCTAGCGGGGTACACAGATACGCAGTATTTT.